These 25 T cell receptor beta chains were all obtained from the same sample, sequenced in a study of vaccination and CD4 T cells after COVID-19. Cultured CD4+ T cells had their DNA profiled by the Oncomine TCR Beta short-read assay. MiXCR, run by TCRdb on the PCR reads, gives a single entry per CDR3 protein. The sample shows some 15,000 distinct CDR3 sequences, less than 70% of them seen only once. The antigens of these receptors remain unknown. Treatment defined: approximately nine-day PBMC culture with coronavirus spike peptide pools or control peptides (ViraFEST assay). Sequencing was carried out using CD4+ T cells from blood, cultured in vitro. All receptors come from a human donor who had recovered from COVID-19.

CDR3 in DNA: TGTGCCAGCAGTATAAACAGGGCGAAGGGCAATCAGCCCCAGCATTTT. Protein product: CASSINRAKGNQPQHF. The V and J genes are TRBV27 and TRBJ1-5; a possible D gene is TRBD1 (6 bases). In germline, CDR1 is MNHEY, CDR2 SMNVEV (reference sequence). This CDR3 has 16 residues. V was shortened by 5 bases and J by 2 bases, with 16 bases between the two germline ends.

The V and J genes are TRBV7-8 and TRBJ1-5, with D hard to call. Trimming took off 5 bases at V and 0 bases at J, with 14 bases between the two ends. The germline V gene encodes CDR1 SGHVS and CDR2 FQNEAQ. The CDR3 extends over 16 amino acids. The CDR3 sequence: CASSPQGNPSNQPQHF. Here the CDR3 DNA reads TGTGCCAGCAGCCCCCAAGGGAACCCTAGCAATCAGCCCCAGCATTTT.

This clonotype was seen more than once but under ten times. This chain joins TRBV7-9 and TRBJ1-1; D is unresolved. The germline V gene has CDR1 SEHNR and CDR2 FQNEAQ (reference sequence). The V end lost 0 bases, the J end lost 1 base, and 6 bases lay between the germline ends. This CDR3 is 14 amino acids long. CDR3 region: CASSLALGNTEAFF. CDR3 coding DNA: TGTGCCAGCAGCTTAGCCCTCGGGAACACTGAAGCTTTCTTT.

This clonotype was detected only a few times. The V gene is TRBV19, the J gene TRBJ1-2, with a weak D call TRBD1 (5 bases). Germline V gene data show CDR1 as LNHDA and CDR2 as SQIVND (reference sequence). The CDR3 spans 12 residues. Trimming stripped 8 bases from V and 2 bases from J, with 9 bases between. CDR3 DNA sequence: TGTGCCAGTCAGGGAACCAACTATGGCTACACCTTC. Its protein product is CASQGTNYGYTF.

This clonotype was recorded a few times. V gene TRBV24-1 combines with J gene TRBJ2-5; D might be TRBD1 (6 bases). Between the trimmed V and J ends, which lost 3 bases and 2 bases, there was a span of 15 bases. Germline CDR1 reads KGHDR; CDR2 reads SFDVKD. The CDR3 extends over 16 amino acids. The CDR3, as DNA: TGTGCCACCAGTGATCGGACAGTTAGGCAGCAAGAGACCCAGTACTTC. Amino acids: CATSDRTVRQQETQYF.

This chain joins TRBV29-1 and TRBJ2-7, with TRBD1 matching over 11 bases. V shed 7 bases, J shed 3 bases, and the junction held 11 bases outside the gene matches. The CDR3 contains 15 residues. The V gene's germline CDR1 is SQVTM and CDR2 ANQGSEA. CDR3: CSGGTPGQGVYEQYF. Written as DNA, the CDR3 is TGCAGCGGCGGGACCCCGGGACAGGGGGTCTACGAGCAGTACTTC.

This clonotype qualifies as hyperexpanded. This chain links TRBV6-1 with TRBJ1-3; D is uncertain. The CDR3 totals 16 residues. Germline assignment: CDR1 MNHNS and CDR2 SASEGT. Deletions cut 1 base from V and 0 bases from J, with 10 bases between. The CDR3 nucleotides are TGTGCCAGCAGTGAAGACGGACGGCTCTCTGGAAACACCATATATTTT. This sequence encodes CASSEDGRLSGNTIYF.

The CDR3: CASSDGTSYETQYF. For the CDR3, the DNA is TGTGCCAGCAGTGACGGGACTAGCTATGAGACCCAGTACTTC. The chain is built from TRBV6-1 and TRBJ2-5; 9 bases align to TRBD2. V trimming: 3 bases; J trimming: 5 bases; junction bases outside the gene matches: 4. This CDR3 region has 14 residues. CDR1 MNHNS and CDR2 SASEGT come from the germline V gene.

The J gene is TRBJ2-5, the V gene TRBV2; 7 nucleotides agree with TRBD2. CDR1 and CDR2 (germline): SNHLY, FYNNEI. This CDR3 has 13 residues. With V trimmed by 5 bases and J by 2 bases, 2 bases remained unmatched. CDR3 residues: CASSLLAQETQYF. DNA for the CDR3: TGTGCCAGCAGTCTACTAGCGCAAGAGACCCAGTACTTC.

This clonotype showed up just a few times. This sequence joins TRBV15 and TRBJ1-1; D not resolved. The CDR3 is made up of 13 amino acids. Per germline, CDR1 LNHNV and CDR2 YYDKDF (reference sequence). The V gene lost 0 bases and the J gene lost 6 bases, with 8 bases spanning the gap. The DNA of the CDR3 is TGTGCCACCAGCAGAGATAATCGACCTGAAGCTTTCTTT. This codes for CATSRDNRPEAFF.

The V call is TRBV18, the J call TRBJ2-7, with TRBD2 matching over 11 bases. CDR1 is KGHSH, CDR2 LQKENI, per germline. There are 15 residues in the CDR3. V was clipped by 3 bases and J by 3 bases; unmatched bases: 4. The CDR3 reads CASSPTSGSLYEQYF. The CDR3, as DNA: TGTGCCAGCTCACCTACTAGCGGGAGTCTCTACGAGCAGTACTTC.

The chain has TRBV20-1 and TRBJ2-3, with 11 bases that match TRBD2. CDR3 length: 13 amino acids. After removal of 3 bases from V and 7 bases from J, the junction contained 3 bases not matched to a gene. Germline loops: CDR1 DFQATT, CDR2 SNEGSKA (reference sequence). The CDR3 loop reads CSARTSGTYTQYF. The CDR3 DNA follows: TGCAGTGCTAGGACTAGCGGGACTTATACGCAGTATTTT.

This chain's CDR3 is CASRRTLYSYEQYF. For the CDR3, the DNA is TGTGCCAGCAGGCGGACCCTATACTCCTACGAGCAGTACTTC. This chain uses TRBV2 with TRBJ2-7, with D unresolved. Germline assignment: CDR1 SNHLY and CDR2 FYNNEI. CDR3 length: 14 residues. Trimming removed 6 bases at V and 0 bases at J, with 12 bases between.

This chain connects TRBV15 to TRBJ1-5; the D is unclear. CDR3 length: 17 residues. Trimming took 3 bases from V and 3 from J, leaving 18 bases between them. Germline loops: CDR1 LNHNV, CDR2 YYDKDF (reference sequence). CDR3 in amino acids: CATSSSSQRRFNQPQHF. In nucleotides, the CDR3 is TGTGCCACCAGCAGCTCAAGTCAGCGACGTTTCAATCAGCCCCAGCATTTT.

This clonotype came up a few times. The chain links TRBV20-1 to TRBJ2-3, with D maybe TRBD2 (5 bases). The CDR3 spans 14 residues. V lost 4 bases to trimming and J lost 0 bases, with 11 bases between them. Per the germline V gene, CDR1 is DFQATT and CDR2 is SNEGSKA (reference sequence). CDR3 bases: TGCAGTGCTATGTTGGGAGCTAGCACAGATACGCAGTATTTT. Translating gives CSAMLGASTDTQYF.

This CDR3 reads CASSLGKGLGDYGYTF. CDR3 nucleotides: TGTGCCAGCAGCTTAGGAAAGGGCTTGGGGGACTATGGCTACACCTTC. This chain uses TRBV11-2 with TRBJ1-2; possible D gene TRBD1, 5 bases. Between the trimmed V and J ends, which lost 1 base and 3 bases, there was a span of 15 bases. Germline V gene sequence: CDR1 SGHAT, CDR2 FQNNGV. The length of the CDR3 is 16 residues.

The chain is built from TRBV7-2 and TRBJ2-2; D is possibly TRBD2 (5 bases). The CDR3 totals 12 residues. CDR1 is SGHTA and CDR2 is FQGNSA in the germline V gene. V was cut by 11 bases and J by 8 bases, with 15 bases left in between. The CDR3 is CASGSPIGELFF. The DNA for the CDR3 is TGTGCCTCGGGATCACCTATAGGGGAGCTGTTTTTT.

The rearrangement joins TRBV9 to TRBJ2-5; 10 bases fit TRBD1. The CDR3 totals 16 residues. The germline gives CDR1 SGDLS, CDR2 YYNGEE. V dropped 4 bases and J dropped 5; count of bases not matched to a gene: 11. CDR3 sequence: CASSSPRTGGFETQYF. The CDR3 nucleotides read TGTGCCAGCAGCTCCCCTAGGACAGGGGGTTTTGAGACCCAGTACTTC. Full variable domain (outside the CDR3, taken from reference TRBV9 and TRBJ2-5): DSGVTQTPKHLITATGQRVTLRCSPRSGDLSVYWYQQSLDQGLQFLIQYYNGEERAKGNILERFSAQQFPDLHSELNLSSLELGDSALYFCASSSPRTGGFETQYFGPGTRLLVL.

The chain combines TRBV20-1 with TRBJ2-2, with TRBD2 identical over 11 bases. The CDR3 runs 14 residues. Germline V CDR1 and CDR2: DFQATT, SNEGSKA (reference sequence). V lost 5 bases to trimming and J lost 4 bases; unmatched junction nucleotides: 3. CDR3 sequence (DNA): TGCAGTGCTCCCGGGACTAGCGGCACCGGGGAGCTGTTTTTT. This encodes CSAPGTSGTGELFF.

The CDR3 nucleotides are TGTGCCAGCAGTGCCCCTAGGCAGGGGGCCTTTGAAGCTTTCTTT. This translates into CASSAPRQGAFEAFF. The chain joins TRBV28 to TRBJ1-1; TRBD1 matches at 8 bases. Germline CDR1 is MDHEN and CDR2 is SYDVKM. The CDR3 loop spans 15 amino acids. V shed 5 bases, J shed 7 bases, and the junction held 12 bases outside the gene matches.

This chain connects TRBV10-3 to TRBJ2-3; possibly TRBD1 for D (7 bases). V was shortened by 5 bases and J by 1 base, with 13 bases between the two germline ends. In germline, CDR1 is ENHRY, CDR2 SYGVKD. The CDR3 covers 15 residues. CDR3 DNA: TGTGCCATCAGTTTAACAGGGGAGGGCACAGATACGCAGTATTTT. Translated: CAISLTGEGTDTQYF.

The chain joins TRBV19 to TRBJ2-7; 9 bases agree with TRBD1. Looked up from germline, CDR1 is LNHDA and CDR2 is SQIVND (reference sequence). Trimming removed 3 bases from V and 3 bases from J; junction bases left unmatched: 0. CDR3 size: 13 residues. The CDR3 protein is CASSMDRGYEQYF. In DNA form, the CDR3 reads TGTGCCAGTAGTATGGACAGGGGCTACGAGCAGTACTTC.

The chain has TRBV7-2 and TRBJ2-7, with D possibly called TRBD1 or TRBD2 (6 bases each). Germline CDR1 is SGHTA and CDR2 is FQGNSA. CDR3 size: 14 residues. V lost 1 base to trimming and J lost 7 bases, with 14 bases between them. This CDR3 reads CASSLEGGPGEQYF. DNA for the CDR3: TGTGCCAGCAGCTTAGAGGGGGGTCCTGGAGAGCAGTACTTC.

This rearrangement joins TRBV18 to TRBJ2-2; 9 bases agree with TRBD2. There are 16 residues in the CDR3. V shed 2 bases, J shed 2 bases, and the junction held 3 bases outside the gene matches. Germline lookup yields CDR1 KGHSH and CDR2 LQKENI. The CDR3 protein is CASSPIAGENTGELFF. The CDR3 DNA reads TGTGCCAGCTCACCAATAGCGGGGGAAAACACCGGGGAGCTGTTTTTT.

The chain links TRBV5-4 to TRBJ2-7; 7 bases line up with TRBD1. The V gene end was trimmed by 4 bases and the J gene end by 7 bases; junction bases not matched to a gene: 8. The CDR3 runs to 13 residues. Germline loops: CDR1 SGHNT, CDR2 YYREEE (reference sequence). The CDR3, as DNA: TGTGCCAGCAGCCGTACAGGGGTTAGAGAGCAGTACTTC. It specifies CASSRTGVREQYF.